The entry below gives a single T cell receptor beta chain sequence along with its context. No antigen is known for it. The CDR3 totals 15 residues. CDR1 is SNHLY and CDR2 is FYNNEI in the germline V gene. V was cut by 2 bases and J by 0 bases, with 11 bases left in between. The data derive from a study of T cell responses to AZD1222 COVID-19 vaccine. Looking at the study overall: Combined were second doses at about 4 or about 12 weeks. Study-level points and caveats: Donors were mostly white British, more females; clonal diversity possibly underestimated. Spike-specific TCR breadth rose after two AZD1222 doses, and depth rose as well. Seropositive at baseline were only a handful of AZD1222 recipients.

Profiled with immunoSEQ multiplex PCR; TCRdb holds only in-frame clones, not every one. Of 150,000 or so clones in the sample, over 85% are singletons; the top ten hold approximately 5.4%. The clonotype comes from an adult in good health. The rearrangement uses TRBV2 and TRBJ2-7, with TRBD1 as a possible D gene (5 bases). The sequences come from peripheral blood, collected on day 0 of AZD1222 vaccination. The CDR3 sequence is CASSERGQNSYEQYF. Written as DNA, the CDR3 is TGTGCCAGCAGTGAAAGGGGTCAGAACTCCTACGAGCAGTACTTC. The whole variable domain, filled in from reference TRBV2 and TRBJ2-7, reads EPEVTQTPSHQVTQMGQEVILRCVPISNHLYFYWYRQILGQKVEFLVSFYNNEISEKSEIFDDQFSVERPDGSNFTLKIRSTKLEDSAMYFCASSERGQNSYEQYFGPGTRLTVT.